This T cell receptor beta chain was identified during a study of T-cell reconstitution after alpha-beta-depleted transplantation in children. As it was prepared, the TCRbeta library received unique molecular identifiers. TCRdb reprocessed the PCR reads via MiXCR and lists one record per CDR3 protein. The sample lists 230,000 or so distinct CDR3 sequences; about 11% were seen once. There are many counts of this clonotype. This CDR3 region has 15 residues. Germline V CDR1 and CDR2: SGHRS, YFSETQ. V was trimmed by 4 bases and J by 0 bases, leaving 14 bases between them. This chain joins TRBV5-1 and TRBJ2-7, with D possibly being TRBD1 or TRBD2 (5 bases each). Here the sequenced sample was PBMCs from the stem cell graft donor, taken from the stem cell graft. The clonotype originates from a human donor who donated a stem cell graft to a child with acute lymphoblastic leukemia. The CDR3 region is CASSHRDAASYEQYF. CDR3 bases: TGCGCCAGCAGCCACCGGGACGCCGCCTCCTACGAGCAGTACTTC.